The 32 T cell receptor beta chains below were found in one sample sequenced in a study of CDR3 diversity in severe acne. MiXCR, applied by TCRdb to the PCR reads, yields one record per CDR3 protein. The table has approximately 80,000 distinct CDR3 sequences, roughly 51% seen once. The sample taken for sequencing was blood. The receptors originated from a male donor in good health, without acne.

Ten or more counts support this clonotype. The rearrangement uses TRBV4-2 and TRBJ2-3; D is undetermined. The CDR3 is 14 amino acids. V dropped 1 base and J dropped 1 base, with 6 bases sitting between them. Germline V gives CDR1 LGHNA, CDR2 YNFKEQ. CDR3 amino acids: CASSQVSRTDTQYF. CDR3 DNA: TGTGCCAGCAGCCAAGTGAGCCGCACAGATACGCAGTATTTT.

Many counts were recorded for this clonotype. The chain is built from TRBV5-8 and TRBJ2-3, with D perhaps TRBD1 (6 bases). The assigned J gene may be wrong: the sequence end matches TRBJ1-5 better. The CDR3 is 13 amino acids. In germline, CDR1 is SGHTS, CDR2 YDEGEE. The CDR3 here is CASRGQNTDTQHF. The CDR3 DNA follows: TGTGCCAGCAGAGGACAGAACACAGATACGCAGCATTTT.

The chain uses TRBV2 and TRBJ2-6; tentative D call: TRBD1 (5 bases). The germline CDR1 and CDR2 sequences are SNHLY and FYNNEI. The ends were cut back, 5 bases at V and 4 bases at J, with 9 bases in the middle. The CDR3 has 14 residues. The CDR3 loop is CASSLQAGANVLTF. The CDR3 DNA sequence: TGTGCCAGCAGTTTACAGGCGGGGGCCAACGTCCTGACTTTC.

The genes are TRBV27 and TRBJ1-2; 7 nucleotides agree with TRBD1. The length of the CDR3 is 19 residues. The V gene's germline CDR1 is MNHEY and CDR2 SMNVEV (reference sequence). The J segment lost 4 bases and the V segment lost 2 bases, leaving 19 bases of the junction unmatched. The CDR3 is CASSLTPSSRRTGLYGYTF. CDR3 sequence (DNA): TGTGCCAGCAGTTTAACCCCCAGCAGTCGTCGGACAGGCCTCTATGGCTACACCTTC.

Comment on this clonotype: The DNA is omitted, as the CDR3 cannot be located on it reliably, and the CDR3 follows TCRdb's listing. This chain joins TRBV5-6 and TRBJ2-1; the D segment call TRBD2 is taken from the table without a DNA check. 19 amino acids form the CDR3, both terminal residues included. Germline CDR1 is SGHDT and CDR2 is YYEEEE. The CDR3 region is CASSFYICSARLADNEQFF.

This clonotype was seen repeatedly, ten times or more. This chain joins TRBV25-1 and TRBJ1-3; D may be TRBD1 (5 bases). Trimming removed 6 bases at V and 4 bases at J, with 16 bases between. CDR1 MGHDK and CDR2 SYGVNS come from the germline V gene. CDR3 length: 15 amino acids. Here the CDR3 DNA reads TGTGCCAGCAGAGAGGCAGGGACTGGGGGAAACACCATATATTTT. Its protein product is CASREAGTGGNTIYF.

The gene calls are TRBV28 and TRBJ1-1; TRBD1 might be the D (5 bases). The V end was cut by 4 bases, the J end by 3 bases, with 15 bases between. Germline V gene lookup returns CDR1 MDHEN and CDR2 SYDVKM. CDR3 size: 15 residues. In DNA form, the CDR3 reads TGTGCCAGCAGTTACCCAGGGACGGGGGACACTGAAGCTTTCTTT. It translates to CASSYPGTGDTEAFF.

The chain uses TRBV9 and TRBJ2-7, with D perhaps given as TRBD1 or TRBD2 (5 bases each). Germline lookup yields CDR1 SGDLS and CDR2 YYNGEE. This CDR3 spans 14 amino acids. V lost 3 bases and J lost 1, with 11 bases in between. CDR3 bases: TGTGCCAGCAGCGGGGGACCGGATTCCTACGAGCAGTACTTC. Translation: CASSGGPDSYEQYF.

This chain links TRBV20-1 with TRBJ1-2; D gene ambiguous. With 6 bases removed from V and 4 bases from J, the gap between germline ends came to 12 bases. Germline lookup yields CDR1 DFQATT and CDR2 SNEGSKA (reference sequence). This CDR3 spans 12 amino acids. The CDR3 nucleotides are TGCAGTGCCTTGGAGGGCCGCTATGGCTACACCTTC. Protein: CSALEGRYGYTF.

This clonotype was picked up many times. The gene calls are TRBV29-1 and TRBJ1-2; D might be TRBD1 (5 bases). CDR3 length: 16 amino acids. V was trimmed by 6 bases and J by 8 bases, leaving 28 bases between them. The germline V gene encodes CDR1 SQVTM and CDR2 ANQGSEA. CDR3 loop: CSVYSSLRREGAGYTF. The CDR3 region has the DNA TGCAGCGTGTACTCCAGCCTGCGGAGGGAAGGGGCGGGCTACACCTTC.

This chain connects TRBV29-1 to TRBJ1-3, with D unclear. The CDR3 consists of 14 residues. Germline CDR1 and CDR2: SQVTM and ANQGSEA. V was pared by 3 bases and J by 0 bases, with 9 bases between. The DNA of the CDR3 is TGCAGCGTTGATGAGGGAGGCTCTGGAAACACCATATATTTT. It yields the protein CSVDEGGSGNTIYF.

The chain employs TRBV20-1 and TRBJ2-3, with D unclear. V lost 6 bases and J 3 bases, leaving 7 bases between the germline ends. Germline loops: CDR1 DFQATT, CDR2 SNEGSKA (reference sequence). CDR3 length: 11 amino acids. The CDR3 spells CSAYRTDTQYF. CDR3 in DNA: TGCAGTGCCTACCGTACAGATACGCAGTATTTT.

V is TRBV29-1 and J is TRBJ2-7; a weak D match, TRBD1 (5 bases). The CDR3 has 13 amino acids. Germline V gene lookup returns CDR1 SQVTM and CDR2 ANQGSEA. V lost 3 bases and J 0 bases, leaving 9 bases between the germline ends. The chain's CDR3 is CSVDGAASYEQYF. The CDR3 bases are TGCAGCGTTGATGGGGCAGCCTCCTACGAGCAGTACTTC.

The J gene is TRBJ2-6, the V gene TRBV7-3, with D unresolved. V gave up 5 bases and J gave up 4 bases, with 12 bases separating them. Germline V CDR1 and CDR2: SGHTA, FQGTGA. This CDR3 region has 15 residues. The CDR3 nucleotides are TGTGCCAGCAGCAGAGATCGTTGGGGGGCCAACGTCCTGACTTTC. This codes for CASSRDRWGANVLTF.

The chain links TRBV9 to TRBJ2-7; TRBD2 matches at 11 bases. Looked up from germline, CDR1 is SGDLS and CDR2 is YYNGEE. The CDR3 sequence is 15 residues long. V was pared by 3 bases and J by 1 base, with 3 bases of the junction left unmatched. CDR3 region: CASSGGTSGSYEQYF. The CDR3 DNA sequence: TGTGCCAGCAGCGGCGGGACTAGCGGATCCTACGAGCAGTACTTC.

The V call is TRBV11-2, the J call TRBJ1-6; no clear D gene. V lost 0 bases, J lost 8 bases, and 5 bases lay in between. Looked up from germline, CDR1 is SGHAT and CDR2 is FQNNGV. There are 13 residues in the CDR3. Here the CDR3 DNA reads TGTGCCAGCAGCTTAGACAGATATTCACCCCTCCACTTT. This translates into CASSLDRYSPLHF.

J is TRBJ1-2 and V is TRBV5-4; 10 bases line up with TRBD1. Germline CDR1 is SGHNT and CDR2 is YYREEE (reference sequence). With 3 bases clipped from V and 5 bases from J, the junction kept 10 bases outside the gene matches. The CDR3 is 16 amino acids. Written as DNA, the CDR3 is TGTGCCAGCAGCTCCATCCTGGACAGGGGGGATTATGGCTACACCTTC. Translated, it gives CASSSILDRGDYGYTF.

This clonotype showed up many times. CDR3 amino acids: CASSSLAGGKETQYF. The DNA for the CDR3 is TGTGCCAGCAGCTCCTTAGCGGGGGGCAAAGAGACCCAGTACTTC. This sequence joins TRBV7-9 and TRBJ2-5; 10 nucleotides match TRBD2. The ends lost 4 bases at V and 3 bases at J; junction bases unmatched: 5. The CDR3 totals 15 residues. Germline CDR1 and CDR2: SEHNR and FQNEAQ (reference sequence). The variable domain in full, completed from reference TRBV7-9 and TRBJ2-5, reads DTGVSQNPRHKITKRGQNVTFRCDPISEHNRLYWYRQTLGQGPEFLTYFQNEAQLEKSRLLSDRFSAERPKGSFSTLEIQRTEQGDSAMYLCASSSLAGGKETQYFGPGTRLLVL.

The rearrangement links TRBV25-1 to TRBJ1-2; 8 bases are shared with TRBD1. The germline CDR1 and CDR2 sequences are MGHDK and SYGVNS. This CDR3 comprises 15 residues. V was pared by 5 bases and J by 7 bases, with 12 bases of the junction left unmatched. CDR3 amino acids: CASSRRQGAISGYTF. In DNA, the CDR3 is TGTGCCAGCAGTAGACGTCAGGGGGCAATTTCTGGCTACACCTTC.

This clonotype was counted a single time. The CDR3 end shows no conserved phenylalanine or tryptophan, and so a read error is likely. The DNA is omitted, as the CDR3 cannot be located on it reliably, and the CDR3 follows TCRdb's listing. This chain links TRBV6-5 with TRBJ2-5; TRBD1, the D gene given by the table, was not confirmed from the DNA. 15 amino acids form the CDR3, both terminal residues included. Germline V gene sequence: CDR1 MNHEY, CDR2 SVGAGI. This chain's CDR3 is CASSPTGGYGYTFGS.

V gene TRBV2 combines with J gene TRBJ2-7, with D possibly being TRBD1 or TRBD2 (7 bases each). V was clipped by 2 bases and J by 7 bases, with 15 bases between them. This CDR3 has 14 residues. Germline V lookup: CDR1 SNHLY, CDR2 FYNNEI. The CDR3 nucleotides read TGTGCCAGCAGTGAATCAGCAGGGGGGGCTGAGCAGTACTTC. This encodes CASSESAGGAEQYF. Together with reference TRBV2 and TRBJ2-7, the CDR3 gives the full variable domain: EPEVTQTPSHQVTQMGQEVILRCVPISNHLYFYWYRQILGQKVEFLVSFYNNEISEKSEIFDDQFSVERPDGSNFTLKIRSTKLEDSAMYFCASSESAGGAEQYFGPGTRLTVT.

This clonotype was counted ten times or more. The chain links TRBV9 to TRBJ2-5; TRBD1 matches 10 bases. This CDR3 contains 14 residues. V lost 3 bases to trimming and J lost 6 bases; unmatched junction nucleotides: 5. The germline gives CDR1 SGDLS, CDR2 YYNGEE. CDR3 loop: CASSGRQGAKTQYF. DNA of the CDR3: TGTGCCAGCAGCGGGAGACAGGGGGCAAAGACCCAGTACTTC. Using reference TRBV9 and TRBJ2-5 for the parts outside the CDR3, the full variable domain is DSGVTQTPKHLITATGQRVTLRCSPRSGDLSVYWYQQSLDQGLQFLIQYYNGEERAKGNILERFSAQQFPDLHSELNLSSLELGDSALYFCASSGRQGAKTQYFGPGTRLLVL.

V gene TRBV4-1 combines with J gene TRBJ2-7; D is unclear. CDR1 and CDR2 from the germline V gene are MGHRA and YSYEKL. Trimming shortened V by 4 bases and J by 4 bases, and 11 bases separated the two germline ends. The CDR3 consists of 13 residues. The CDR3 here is CASSRGNSYEQYF. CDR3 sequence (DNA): TGCGCCAGCAGCCGTGGGAATTCTTACGAGCAGTACTTC.

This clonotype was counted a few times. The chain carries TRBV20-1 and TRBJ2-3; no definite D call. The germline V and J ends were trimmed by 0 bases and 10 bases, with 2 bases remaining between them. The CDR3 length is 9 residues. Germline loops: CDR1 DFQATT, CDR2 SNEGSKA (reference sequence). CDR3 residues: CSARESQYF. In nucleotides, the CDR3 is TGCAGTGCTAGAGAGTCGCAGTATTTT.

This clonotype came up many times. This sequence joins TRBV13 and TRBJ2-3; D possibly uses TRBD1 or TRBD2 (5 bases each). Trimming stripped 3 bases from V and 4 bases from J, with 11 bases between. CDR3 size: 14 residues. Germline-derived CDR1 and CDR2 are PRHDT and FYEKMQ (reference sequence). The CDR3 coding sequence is TGTGCCAGCAGCTTGGGTAGGGACCCAGATACGCAGTATTTT. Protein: CASSLGRDPDTQYF.

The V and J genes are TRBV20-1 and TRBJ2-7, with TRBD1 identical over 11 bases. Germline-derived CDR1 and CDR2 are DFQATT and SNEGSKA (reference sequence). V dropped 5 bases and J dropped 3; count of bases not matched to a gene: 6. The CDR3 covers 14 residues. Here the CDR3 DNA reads TGCAGTGCTGCCGCCGGGACAGGGGGCTACGAGCAGTACTTC. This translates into CSAAAGTGGYEQYF.

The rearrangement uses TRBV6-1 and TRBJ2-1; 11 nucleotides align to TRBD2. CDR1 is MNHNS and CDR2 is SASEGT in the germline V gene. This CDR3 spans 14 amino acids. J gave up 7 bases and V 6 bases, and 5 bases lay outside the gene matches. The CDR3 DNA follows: TGTGCCAGCAGAACTAGCGGGAGAATGAATGAGCAGTTCTTC. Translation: CASRTSGRMNEQFF.

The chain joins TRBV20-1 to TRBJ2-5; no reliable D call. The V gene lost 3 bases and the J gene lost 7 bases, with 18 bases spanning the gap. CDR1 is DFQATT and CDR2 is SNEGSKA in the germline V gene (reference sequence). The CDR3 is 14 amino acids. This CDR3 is CSARLGPPQATQYF. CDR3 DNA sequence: TGCAGTGCTAGGCTGGGCCCCCCCCAGGCGACCCAGTACTTC.

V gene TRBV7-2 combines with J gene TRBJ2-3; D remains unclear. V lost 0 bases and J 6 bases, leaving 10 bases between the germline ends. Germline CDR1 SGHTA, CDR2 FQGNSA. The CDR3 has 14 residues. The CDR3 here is CASSLAPGSDTQYF. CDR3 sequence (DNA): TGTGCCAGCAGCTTAGCCCCAGGTTCGGATACGCAGTATTTT.

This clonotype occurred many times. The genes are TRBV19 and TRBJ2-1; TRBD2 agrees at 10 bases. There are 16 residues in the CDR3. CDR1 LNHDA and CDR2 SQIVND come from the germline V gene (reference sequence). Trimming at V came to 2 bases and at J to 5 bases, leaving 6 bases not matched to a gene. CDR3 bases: TGTGCCAGTAGTATAATAGCGGGAGGCGGTAACAATGAGCAGTTCTTC. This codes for CASSIIAGGGNNEQFF.

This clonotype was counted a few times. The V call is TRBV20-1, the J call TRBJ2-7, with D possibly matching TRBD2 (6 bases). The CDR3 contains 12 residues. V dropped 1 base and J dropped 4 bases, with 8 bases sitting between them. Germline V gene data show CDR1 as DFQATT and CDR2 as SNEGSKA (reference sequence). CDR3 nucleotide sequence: TGCAGTGCTAGAGCGGAGGGGTACGAGCAGTACTTC. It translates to CSARAEGYEQYF.

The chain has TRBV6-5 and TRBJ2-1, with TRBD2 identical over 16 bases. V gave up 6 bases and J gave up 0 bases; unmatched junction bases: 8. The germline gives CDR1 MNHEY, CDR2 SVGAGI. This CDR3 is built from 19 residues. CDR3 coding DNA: TGTGCCAGCAGGGTCCCGGGACTAGCGGGGGGGAGCTCCTACAATGAGCAGTTCTTC. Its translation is CASRVPGLAGGSSYNEQFF.